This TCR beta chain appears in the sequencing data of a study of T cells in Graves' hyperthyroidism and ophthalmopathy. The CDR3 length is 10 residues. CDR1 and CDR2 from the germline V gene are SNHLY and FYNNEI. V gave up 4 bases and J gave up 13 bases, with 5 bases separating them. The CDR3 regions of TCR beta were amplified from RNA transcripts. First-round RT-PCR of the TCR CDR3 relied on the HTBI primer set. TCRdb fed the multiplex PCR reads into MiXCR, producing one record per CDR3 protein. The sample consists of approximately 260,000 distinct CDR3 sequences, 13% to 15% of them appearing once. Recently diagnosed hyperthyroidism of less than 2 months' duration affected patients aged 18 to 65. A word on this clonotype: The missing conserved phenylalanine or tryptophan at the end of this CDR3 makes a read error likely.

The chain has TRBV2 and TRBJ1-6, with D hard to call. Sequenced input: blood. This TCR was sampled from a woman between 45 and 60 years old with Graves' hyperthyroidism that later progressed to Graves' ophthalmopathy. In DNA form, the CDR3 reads TGTGCCAGCAGTGGCCCCCCCCTCCACCTT. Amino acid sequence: CASSGPPLHL.